The 27 T cell receptor beta chains listed next were all sequenced from one sample in a study of blood T cell repertoires in COVID-19. The protocol was immunoSEQ multiplex PCR, while the TCRdb copy is restricted to in-frame clones and leaves out a portion. The sample gives 200,000 to 250,000 clones, 90% of which show up once; about 2.5% is in the top ten. The sequenced material came from peripheral blood. The receptor source for this set is a man aged 25-45 years with COVID-19, enrolled during active disease.

The rearrangement links TRBV6-1 to TRBJ2-1; D is perhaps TRBD2 (7 bases). Trimming took off 1 base at V and 0 bases at J, with 13 bases between the two ends. The CDR3 has 17 residues. Germline-derived CDR1 and CDR2 are MNHNS and SASEGT. Written as DNA, the CDR3 is TGTGCCAGCAGTGAAGAAGCGGGGACAAGCTCCTACAATGAGCAGTTCTTC. This encodes CASSEEAGTSSYNEQFF.

This chain joins TRBV11-2 and TRBJ2-7; no definite D call. This CDR3 region has 14 residues. CDR1 is SGHAT, CDR2 FQNNGV, per germline. Trimming cost V 1 base and J 2 bases, with 9 bases left between them. The CDR3 is CASSLVTAAYEQYF. The CDR3 DNA reads as TGTGCCAGCAGCTTAGTCACAGCCGCCTACGAGCAGTACTTC.

The rearrangement links TRBV5-1 to TRBJ1-2; D not resolved. CDR3 length: 14 residues. Germline values: CDR1 SGHRS, CDR2 YFSETQ. V dropped 0 bases and J dropped 2 bases, with 8 bases sitting between them. CDR3 bases: TGCGCCAGCAGCTTGGGAGTACCAAACTATGGCTACACCTTC. This gives the protein CASSLGVPNYGYTF.

The J gene is TRBJ2-7, the V gene TRBV6-2 or TRBV6-3; a weak D match, TRBD2 (7 bases). This CDR3 spans 15 amino acids. V was clipped by 2 bases and J by 2 bases, with 13 bases between them. Germline V gives CDR1 MNHEY, CDR2 SVGEGT. CDR3 bases: TGTGCCAGCAGTTACGGGGGGGCATTTACCTACGAGCAGTACTTC. Protein product: CASSYGGAFTYEQYF.

CDR3 protein: CASSYSGQGTDTQYF. CDR3 DNA sequence: TGTGCCAGCAGTTACTCTGGGCAGGGCACAGATACGCAGTATTTT. V and J are TRBV6-6 and TRBJ2-3; no firm D call. The germline V gene encodes CDR1 MNHNY and CDR2 SVGAGI (reference sequence). V lost 0 bases to trimming and J lost 1 base, with 8 bases between them. The CDR3 consists of 15 residues.

The table lists this clone with a count of one. The chain employs TRBV7-8 and TRBJ2-7, with unresolved D. The V end lost 0 bases, the J end lost 3 bases, and 9 bases lay between the germline ends. The CDR3 spans 14 residues. Looked up from germline, CDR1 is SGHVS and CDR2 is FQNEAQ. For the CDR3, the DNA is TGTGCCAGCAGCTTAGCGAGTGCGAGCTACGAGCAGTACTTC. It encodes CASSLASASYEQYF.

The chain carries TRBV24-1 and TRBJ2-3; D possibly corresponds to TRBD2 (6 bases). Deletions cut 4 bases from V and 0 bases from J, with 16 bases between. Germline CDR1 KGHDR, CDR2 SFDVKD. The CDR3 consists of 17 residues. The CDR3 reads CATSDSERRGSTDTQYF. In nucleotides, the CDR3 is TGTGCCACCAGTGACTCCGAGCGGCGGGGTAGCACAGATACGCAGTATTTT.

This rearrangement joins TRBV6-6 to TRBJ2-1; D call uncertain. V dropped 2 bases and J dropped 6 bases, with 14 bases sitting between them. CDR1 MNHNY and CDR2 SVGAGI come from the germline V gene (reference sequence). CDR3 size: 15 residues. CDR3 coding DNA: TGTGCCAGCAGTTACGCAAACAGATTTGCCAATGAGCAGTTCTTC. Translating it yields CASSYANRFANEQFF.

The chain joins TRBV28 to TRBJ2-7; the D gene is possibly TRBD2 (5 bases). Trimming took 2 bases from V and 2 from J, leaving 10 bases between them. The V gene's germline CDR1 is MDHEN and CDR2 SYDVKM. The CDR3 is made up of 14 amino acids. CDR3 DNA sequence: TGTGCCAGCAGTTTAAGCGACGGGACCTACGAGCAGTACTTC. This translates into CASSLSDGTYEQYF.

The CDR3: CASSLYPGNEAFF. The CDR3 region has the DNA TGTGCCAGCAGCTTATACCCCGGGAATGAAGCTTTCTTT. The chain is built from TRBV11-3 and TRBJ1-1; D uncertain. This CDR3 has 13 residues. Per germline, CDR1 SGHNT and CDR2 YENEEA. Trimming removed 2 bases from V and 7 bases from J, with 11 bases in between.

This chain links TRBV7-2 with TRBJ1-3; D ambiguous. Germline V CDR1 and CDR2: SGHTA, FQGNSA. Deletions cut 9 bases from V and 0 bases from J, with 9 bases between. The CDR3 runs 13 residues. As DNA, the CDR3 is TGTGCCAGTGGGCAGGACTCTGGAAACACCATATATTTT. This translates into CASGQDSGNTIYF. Filled out from reference TRBV7-2 and TRBJ1-3, the complete variable domain reads GAGVSQSPSNKVTEKGKDVELRCDPISGHTALYWYRQSLGQGLEFLIYFQGNSAPDKSGLPSDRFSAERTGGSVSTLTIQRTQQEDSAVYLCASGQDSGNTIYFGEGSWLTVV.

CDR3 amino acids: CASRQESNTEAFF. CDR3 DNA: TGTGCCAGCAGACAGGAATCCAACACTGAAGCTTTCTTT. The genes are TRBV12-3 or TRBV12-4 and TRBJ1-1; tentatively, D is TRBD1 (5 bases). There are 13 residues in the CDR3. V was pared by 6 bases and J by 2 bases, with 10 bases between.

Remarks on this clone: In the same sample, other DNA sequences code for this CDR3. The gene calls are TRBV27 and TRBJ1-1; unclear D gene. V lost 5 bases and J lost 1, with 8 bases in between. This CDR3 is 13 amino acids long. Germline CDR1 reads MNHEY; CDR2 reads SMNVEV (reference sequence). In DNA form, the CDR3 reads TGTGCCAGCAGTCCCGGGTGGAACACTGAAGCTTTCTTT. As protein: CASSPGWNTEAFF.

V gene TRBV6-1 combines with J gene TRBJ1-5; TRBD1 matches at 7 bases. The CDR3 is made up of 15 amino acids. The trim removed 6 bases at V and 0 bases at J, leaving 5 bases unmatched. The germline V gene encodes CDR1 MNHNS and CDR2 SASEGT. As DNA, the CDR3 is TGTGCCAGCAGCCTCACAGGGGATAGCAATCAGCCCCAGCATTTT. Protein: CASSLTGDSNQPQHF.

This clone is a singleton in its sample. The chain uses TRBV19 and TRBJ1-5, with 8 bases matching TRBD1. The junction had 3 bases not matched to a gene; V was cut back by 4 bases and J by 7 bases. This CDR3 contains 13 residues. Germline V CDR1 and CDR2: LNHDA, SQIVND (reference sequence). This CDR3 is CASSKQGGQPQHF. As DNA, the CDR3 is TGTGCCAGTAGTAAACAGGGGGGGCAGCCCCAGCATTTT.

The J gene is TRBJ1-4, the V gene TRBV5-1; possible D gene TRBD1, 5 bases. The CDR3 length is 15 residues. V shed 5 bases and J shed 4 bases, with 15 bases lying between them. Germline CDR1 SGHRS, CDR2 YFSETQ. The CDR3 sequence: CASRDSSTLNEKLFF. DNA of the CDR3: TGCGCCAGCAGAGACAGTTCGACCCTTAATGAAAAACTGTTTTTT.

This sequence joins TRBV11-2 and TRBJ1-4; 9 nucleotides match TRBD1. Unmatched junction bases numbered 10, after V lost 6 bases and J lost 8 bases. Germline V CDR1 and CDR2: SGHAT, FQNNGV. The CDR3 covers 15 residues. CDR3 protein: CASSSWGQGPEKLFF. The CDR3 DNA is TGTGCCAGCAGTTCCTGGGGACAGGGACCCGAAAAACTGTTTTTT.

The chain carries TRBV2 and TRBJ2-5; 11 bases match TRBD2. The CDR3 extends over 17 amino acids. Germline V gene sequence: CDR1 SNHLY, CDR2 FYNNEI. Trimming cost V 11 bases and J 1 base; bases outside gene matches: 15. CDR3 region: CAADRLAGGLIQETQYF. DNA of the CDR3: TGTGCCGCAGATCGGCTAGCGGGAGGATTAATCCAAGAGACCCAGTACTTC.

The V and J genes are TRBV19 and TRBJ2-7; tentative D call: TRBD1 (6 bases). Per germline, CDR1 LNHDA and CDR2 SQIVND (reference sequence). V lost 7 bases and J lost 4, with 20 bases in between. The CDR3 is made up of 15 amino acids. CDR3 region: CASKLRDTYSYEQYF. The CDR3 DNA follows: TGTGCCAGTAAACTCCGGGACACATACTCTTACGAGCAGTACTTC.

The CDR3 DNA reads as TGTGCCAGCAGCTTGGGACCTAGCACTGAAGCTTTCTTT. Translating gives CASSLGPSTEAFF. V usage is TRBV5-6 and J usage is TRBJ1-1; D is ambiguous. The CDR3 totals 13 residues. Germline CDR1 and CDR2: SGHDT and YYEEEE. The V end lost 0 bases, the J end lost 4 bases, and 7 bases lay between the germline ends.

This clone appeared once. The rearrangement uses TRBV30 and TRBJ2-7; possibly TRBD1 for D (5 bases). V lost 2 bases to trimming and J lost 6 bases, with 11 bases between them. The CDR3 covers 12 residues. In germline, CDR1 is GTSNPN, CDR2 SVGIG (reference sequence). CDR3 sequence: CAWSRQGGEQYF. The CDR3 DNA reads TGTGCCTGGAGTAGGCAGGGTGGCGAGCAGTACTTC.

This clone was seen only a few times. This CDR3 is CAWSPYSEAFF. The CDR3 coding sequence is TGTGCCTGGAGTCCCTATTCAGAAGCTTTCTTT. V and J are TRBV30 and TRBJ1-1; D ambiguous. The CDR3 loop spans 11 amino acids. V shed 2 bases and J shed 8 bases, with 9 bases lying between them. Germline loops: CDR1 GTSNPN, CDR2 SVGIG (reference sequence).

The chain employs TRBV30 and TRBJ2-7; 7 bases line up with TRBD2. V shed 2 bases, J shed 0 bases, and the junction held 4 bases outside the gene matches. The CDR3 has 14 residues. Germline loops: CDR1 GTSNPN, CDR2 SVGIG (reference sequence). CDR3 loop: CAWSWTSFSYEQYF. DNA of the CDR3: TGTGCCTGGAGTTGGACTAGTTTCTCCTACGAGCAGTACTTC.

The chain employs TRBV4-1 and TRBJ2-1, with 14 positions matching TRBD2. The length of the CDR3 is 17 residues. J lost 3 bases, V lost 4 bases, and 5 bases had no gene match. The germline gives CDR1 MGHRA, CDR2 YSYEKL. CDR3 bases: TGCGCCAGCAGCCCTGGACTAGCGGGAGGAATCTACAATGAGCAGTTCTTC. Its protein product is CASSPGLAGGIYNEQFF.

The rearrangement joins TRBV4-3 to TRBJ2-7, with TRBD1 identical over 7 bases. This CDR3 has 15 residues. CDR1 is LGHNA, CDR2 YSLEER, per germline. The J segment lost 4 bases and the V segment lost 1 base, leaving 7 bases of the junction unmatched. The CDR3 DNA sequence: TGCGCCAGCAGCCAAGGAGACAGGGTCGGGTACGAGCAGTACTTC. It specifies CASSQGDRVGYEQYF.

This clone has ten or more counts. The gene calls are TRBV4-3 and TRBJ2-7; weak D call: TRBD2 (5 bases). V was trimmed by 0 bases and J by 6 bases, leaving 18 bases between them. The CDR3 is 16 amino acids. Germline V lookup: CDR1 LGHNA, CDR2 YSLEER. The CDR3 DNA reads TGCGCCAGCAGCCAAGATCGGAGGCAGGACGGTAGCGAGCAGTACTTC. Amino acids: CASSQDRRQDGSEQYF.

The V and J genes are TRBV2 and TRBJ2-7, with D possibly being TRBD2 (5 bases). Germline loops: CDR1 SNHLY, CDR2 FYNNEI. V was trimmed by 5 bases and J by 3 bases, leaving 14 bases between them. This CDR3 region has 14 residues. The CDR3: CASSRTEALYEQYF. CDR3 DNA sequence: TGTGCCAGCAGTCGGACGGAGGCCCTCTACGAGCAGTACTTC.